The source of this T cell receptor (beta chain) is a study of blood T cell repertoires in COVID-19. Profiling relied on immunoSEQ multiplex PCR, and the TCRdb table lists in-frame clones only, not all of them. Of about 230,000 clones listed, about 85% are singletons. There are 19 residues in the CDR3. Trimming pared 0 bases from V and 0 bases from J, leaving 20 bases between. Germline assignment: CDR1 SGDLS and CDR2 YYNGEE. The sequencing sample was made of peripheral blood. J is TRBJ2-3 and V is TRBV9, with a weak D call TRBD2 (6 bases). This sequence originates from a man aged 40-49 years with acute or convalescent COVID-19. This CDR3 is CASSVVVRRASVSTDTQYF. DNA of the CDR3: TGTGCCAGCAGCGTAGTAGTACGGCGGGCTAGCGTTAGCACAGATACGCAGTATTTT.